This T cell receptor beta chain was sequenced in a study of blood T cells in healthy people across ages. CDR1 and CDR2 from the germline V gene are SQVTM and ANQGSEA. This CDR3 contains 12 residues. The ends were cut back, 4 bases at V and 6 bases at J, with 12 bases in the middle. Total RNA extracted from each sample amounted to at least 6 micrograms. Primers used in a second PCR of roughly 7 to 12 cycles were a sample-barcoded 5' primer and a J-beta primer mix. TCRdb fed the 5' RACE reads into MiXCR, producing one record per CDR3 protein. The sample records roughly 1,100,000 distinct CDR3 sequences, around 25% being singletons. These data were also filed under a second study, of T cells of mothers and their children. Turning to that study: The sample comes from some ten healthy Caucasian donors: mothers and children. Pairs that are related and pairs that are unrelated have TCR recombination output shaped similarly by thymic selection. Versus unrelated pairs, overlap was slightly higher in related mother-child pairs, without reaching significance.

Sequencing was carried out using blood. This chain connects TRBV29-1 to TRBJ1-2; possibly TRBD1 for D (5 bases). This sequence was found in a girl aged 2-10 years in good health. Here the CDR3 reads CSVGRGIDGYTF. Here the CDR3 DNA reads TGCAGCGTTGGAAGGGGAATTGATGGCTACACCTTC.